The 19 T cell receptor beta chains presented below share a single source sample, sequenced in a study of OX40 agonist ivuxolimab in advanced cancers. Preparation of the library involved the immunoSEQ multiplex PCR assay. Entries here come from immuneACCESS through TCRdb and include only in-frame sequences with V and J called. Some clones fail to appear in such tables; in the studies checked, an unresolved V gene covers under half of the shortfall, and the cause of the remainder is unknown. Recorded for this sample are 70,000 to 95,000 clones; about 89% of them occurred a single time. The ten largest make up 13% of the sample. The material sequenced was CD4+ or CD8+ T cells sorted from blood, taken in a trial of the OX40 agonist ivuxolimab. These receptor sequences come from an adult with an advanced solid tumor such as melanoma, head and neck, liver or kidney cancer.

J is TRBJ2-5 and V is TRBV27, with a tentative D call TRBD1 (5 bases). V gave up 3 bases and J gave up 5 bases, with 13 bases separating them. Germline CDR1 reads MNHEY; CDR2 reads SMNVEV (reference sequence). This CDR3 has 14 residues. The CDR3 nucleotides read TGTGCCAGCAGTTTGGTTGGGGCCCCGGAGACCCAGTACTTC. The encoded protein is CASSLVGAPETQYF.

This chain uses TRBV19 with TRBJ2-7, with 7 positions matching TRBD1. The trim removed 9 bases at V and 4 bases at J, leaving 9 bases unmatched. Per germline, CDR1 LNHDA and CDR2 SQIVND (reference sequence). CDR3 length: 13 amino acids. The CDR3 region has the DNA TGTGCCAGCCGGGACAGTAGTTCTTACGAGCAGTACTTC. Its protein product is CASRDSSSYEQYF.

The chain joins TRBV7-3 to TRBJ2-1; D possibly corresponds to TRBD2 (5 bases). Looked up from germline, CDR1 is SGHTA and CDR2 is FQGTGA. The CDR3 consists of 14 residues. Trimming stripped 4 bases from V and 5 bases from J, with 12 bases between. In nucleotides, the CDR3 is TGTGCCAGCAGCTGGGATAGCGTAAACAATGAGCAGTTCTTC. Its protein is CASSWDSVNNEQFF.

V is TRBV5-1 and J is TRBJ2-2; the match to TRBD2 covers 11 bases. After removal of 2 bases from V and 9 bases from J, the junction contained 9 bases not matched to a gene. CDR1 is SGHRS and CDR2 is YFSETQ in the germline V gene. This CDR3 has 16 residues. The CDR3 DNA reads as TGCGCCAGCAGCTTAACCGGGACTAGCGGTACCAGGGAGCTGTTTTTT. It codes for CASSLTGTSGTRELFF.

The chain has TRBV30 and TRBJ2-1; the D gene could be TRBD1 or TRBD2 (5 bases each). The germline CDR1 and CDR2 sequences are GTSNPN and SVGIG (reference sequence). Trimming stripped 0 bases from V and 0 bases from J, with 24 bases between. The CDR3 runs 20 residues. CDR3 in amino acids: CAWSVLPGPLALGSYNEQFF. CDR3 DNA sequence: TGTGCCTGGAGTGTACTCCCGGGGCCCTTAGCGCTTGGCTCCTACAATGAGCAGTTCTTC.

V usage is TRBV7-3 and J usage is TRBJ2-7, with D unresolved. Germline assignment: CDR1 SGHTA and CDR2 FQGTGA. The length of the CDR3 is 15 residues. The V gene lost 6 bases and the J gene lost 2 bases, with 17 bases spanning the gap. CDR3 amino acids: CASRNERIDPYEQYF. CDR3 sequence (DNA): TGTGCCAGCAGGAACGAACGGATTGACCCCTACGAGCAGTACTTC.

The chain carries TRBV5-4 and TRBJ1-6; D is unresolved. This CDR3 has 12 residues. Germline V gene lookup returns CDR1 SGHNT and CDR2 YYREEE (reference sequence). V was pared by 4 bases and J by 7 bases, with 6 bases between. The CDR3 DNA reads TGTGCCAGCAGCACGGCCAATTCACCCCTCCACTTT. Protein sequence: CASSTANSPLHF.

In its sample, this clone was seen once. This chain connects TRBV28 to TRBJ2-5, with TRBD1 matching over 7 bases. This CDR3 comprises 13 residues. Per germline, CDR1 MDHEN and CDR2 SYDVKM. V lost 6 bases, J lost 4 bases, and 5 bases stayed unmatched. Written as DNA, the CDR3 is TGTGCCAGCAGGACAGGGATGCGAGAGACCCAGTACTTC. As protein: CASRTGMRETQYF.

This clone has just one count. This chain joins TRBV5-1 and TRBJ2-1; 8 bases match TRBD2. CDR3 size: 16 residues. Germline V gene lookup returns CDR1 SGHRS and CDR2 YFSETQ. The V gene end was trimmed by 2 bases and the J gene end by 0 bases; junction bases not matched to a gene: 4. The CDR3 DNA reads as TGCGCCAGCAGCTTTAATAGCGGGAACTCCTACAATGAGCAGTTCTTC. It specifies CASSFNSGNSYNEQFF.

The chain links TRBV7-9 to TRBJ1-1; TRBD1 aligns across 9 bases. The CDR3 sequence is 18 residues long. Trimming at V came to 4 bases and at J to 0 bases, leaving 12 bases not matched to a gene. Germline V gene lookup returns CDR1 SEHNR and CDR2 FQNEAQ (reference sequence). For the CDR3, the DNA is TGTGCCAGCAGCTCCAAAGCCGGGACAGGGCTAATGAACACTGAAGCTTTCTTT. As protein: CASSSKAGTGLMNTEAFF.

The gene calls are TRBV7-9 and TRBJ2-1; a weak D match, TRBD2 (6 bases). Between the trimmed V and J ends, which lost 5 bases and 6 bases, there was a span of 20 bases. The V gene's germline CDR1 is SEHNR and CDR2 FQNEAQ (reference sequence). There are 16 residues in the CDR3. CDR3 DNA: TGTGCCAGCAGCCACACTTTCCTAGCGAGGTCCAATGAGCAGTTCTTC. Residues: CASSHTFLARSNEQFF.

This clone was detected once. This chain uses TRBV29-1 with TRBJ2-1; D possibly corresponds to TRBD1 (6 bases). The V gene lost 0 bases and the J gene lost 10 bases, with 19 bases spanning the gap. CDR3 length: 15 amino acids. Germline lookup yields CDR1 SQVTM and CDR2 ANQGSEA. The CDR3 reads CSVEDLGKQGREQFF. In DNA, the CDR3 is TGCAGCGTTGAAGATTTAGGGAAACAGGGCAGGGAGCAGTTCTTC.

The V gene is TRBV6-1, the J gene TRBJ1-3; a weak D match, TRBD1 (6 bases). CDR1 MNHNS and CDR2 SASEGT come from the germline V gene. The CDR3 is made up of 15 amino acids. Trimming cost V 7 bases and J 0 bases, with 13 bases left between them. The CDR3 bases are TGTGCCAGCACCGAGGGGGTGACCTCTGGAAACACCATATATTTT. Its translation: CASTEGVTSGNTIYF.

This chain connects TRBV5-1 to TRBJ2-2; 7 positions match TRBD1. Germline V gene lookup returns CDR1 SGHRS and CDR2 YFSETQ. This CDR3 has 15 amino acids. The V segment lost 5 bases and the J segment 0 bases; nucleotides outside the gene matches: 4. DNA of the CDR3: TGCGCCAGCAGGGGACAGCCACCGAACACCGGGGAGCTGTTTTTT. This translates into CASRGQPPNTGELFF.

With respect to this clone: A far larger clone lies a single base away; this is likely a read error. The chain links TRBV6-1 to TRBJ2-2; D not certain. There are 13 residues in the CDR3. Trimming removed 1 base from V and 3 bases from J, with 3 bases in between. Germline V gives CDR1 MNHNS, CDR2 SASEGT. This chain's CDR3 is CASSEGDTGELFF. The CDR3, as DNA: TGTGCCAGCAGTGAAGGGGACACCGGGGAGCTGTTTTTT.

In its sample, this clone was seen once. One junction end does not reproduce the germline sequence, and a read error may be involved. The chain uses TRBV7-7 and TRBJ2-1, with a weak D call TRBD2 (6 bases). This CDR3 has 13 amino acids. CDR1 SSHAT and CDR2 FNYEAQ come from the germline V gene (reference sequence). CDR3 bases: TGTGCTAGCAGCCCAGGGACTTCGGATGAGCAGTTCTTC. It yields the protein CASSPGTSDEQFF.

The chain recombines TRBV9 with TRBJ2-7; D is unclear. CDR1 is SGDLS, CDR2 YYNGEE, per germline. CDR3 length: 13 amino acids. Trimming took 1 base from V and 1 from J, leaving 6 bases between them. The CDR3 coding sequence is TGTGCCAGCAGCGTAACCAGTTCCTACGAGCAGTACTTC. The encoded protein is CASSVTSSYEQYF.

The genes are TRBV27 and TRBJ2-7; 13 bases fit TRBD2. With 10 bases clipped from V and 2 bases from J, the junction kept 11 bases outside the gene matches. Germline V gives CDR1 MNHEY, CDR2 SMNVEV (reference sequence). The CDR3 spans 16 residues. The CDR3 protein is CATGTSGEVPAYEQYF. CDR3 coding DNA: TGTGCCACCGGGACTAGCGGGGAGGTCCCCGCCTACGAGCAGTACTTC.

Only one count was recorded for this clone. The J gene is TRBJ2-5, the V gene TRBV7-8; perhaps TRBD2 as D (5 bases). This CDR3 is built from 13 residues. Germline V gene lookup returns CDR1 SGHVS and CDR2 FQNEAQ. V shed 5 bases and J shed 3 bases, with 10 bases lying between them. The CDR3 coding sequence is TGTGCCAGCAGCCCCCCGAGGGAAGAGACCCAGTACTTC. The encoded protein is CASSPPREETQYF.